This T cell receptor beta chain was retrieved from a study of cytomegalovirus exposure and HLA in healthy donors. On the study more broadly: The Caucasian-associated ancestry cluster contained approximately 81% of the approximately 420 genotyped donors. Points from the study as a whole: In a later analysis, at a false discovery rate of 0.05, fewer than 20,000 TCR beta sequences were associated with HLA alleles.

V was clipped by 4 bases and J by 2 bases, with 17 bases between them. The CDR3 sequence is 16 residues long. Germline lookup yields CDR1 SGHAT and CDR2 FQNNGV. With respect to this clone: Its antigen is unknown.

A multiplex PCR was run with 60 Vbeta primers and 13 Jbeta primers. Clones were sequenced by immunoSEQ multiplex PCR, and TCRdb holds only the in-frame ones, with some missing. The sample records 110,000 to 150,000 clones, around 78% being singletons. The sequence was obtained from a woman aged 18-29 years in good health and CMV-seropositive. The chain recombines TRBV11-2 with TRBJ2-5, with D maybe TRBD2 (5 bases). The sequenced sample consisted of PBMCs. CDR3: CASSSSPRGKQETQYF. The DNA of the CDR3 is TGTGCCAGCAGCTCAAGCCCACGGGGTAAACAAGAGACCCAGTACTTC.